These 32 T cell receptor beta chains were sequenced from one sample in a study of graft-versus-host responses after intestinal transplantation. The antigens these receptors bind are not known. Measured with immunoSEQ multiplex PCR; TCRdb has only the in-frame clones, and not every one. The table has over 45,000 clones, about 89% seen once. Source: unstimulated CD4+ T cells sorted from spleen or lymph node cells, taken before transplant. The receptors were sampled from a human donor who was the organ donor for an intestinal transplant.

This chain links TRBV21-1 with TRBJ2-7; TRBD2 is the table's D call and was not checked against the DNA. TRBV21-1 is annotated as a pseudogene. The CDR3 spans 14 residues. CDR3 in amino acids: CASSKREVSYEQYF. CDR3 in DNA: TGTGCCAGCAGCAAAAGAGAGGTCTCCTACGAGCAGTACTTC.

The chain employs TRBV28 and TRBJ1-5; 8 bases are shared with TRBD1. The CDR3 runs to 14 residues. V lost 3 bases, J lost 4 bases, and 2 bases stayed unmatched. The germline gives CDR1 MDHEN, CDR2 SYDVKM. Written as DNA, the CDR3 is TGTGCCAGCAGTTTCGGACAGGGAAATCAGCCCCAGCATTTT. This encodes CASSFGQGNQPQHF.

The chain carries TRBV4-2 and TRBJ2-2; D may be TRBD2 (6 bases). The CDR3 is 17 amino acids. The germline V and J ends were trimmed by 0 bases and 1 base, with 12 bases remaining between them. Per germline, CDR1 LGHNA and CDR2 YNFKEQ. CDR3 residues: CASSQDFGGVNTGELFF. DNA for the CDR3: TGTGCCAGCAGCCAAGACTTCGGGGGAGTGAACACCGGGGAGCTGTTTTTT.

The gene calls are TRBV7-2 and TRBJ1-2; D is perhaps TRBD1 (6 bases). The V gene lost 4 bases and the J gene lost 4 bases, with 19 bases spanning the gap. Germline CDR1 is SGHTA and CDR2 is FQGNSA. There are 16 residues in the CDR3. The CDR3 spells CASSSLPQGSIYGYTF. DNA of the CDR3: TGTGCCAGCAGCTCTTTGCCACAGGGTTCAATCTATGGCTACACCTTC. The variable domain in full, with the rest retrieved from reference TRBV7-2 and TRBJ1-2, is GAGVSQSPSNKVTEKGKDVELRCDPISGHTALYWYRQSLGQGLEFLIYFQGNSAPDKSGLPSDRFSAERTGGSVSTLTIQRTQQEDSAVYLCASSSLPQGSIYGYTFGSGTRLTVV.

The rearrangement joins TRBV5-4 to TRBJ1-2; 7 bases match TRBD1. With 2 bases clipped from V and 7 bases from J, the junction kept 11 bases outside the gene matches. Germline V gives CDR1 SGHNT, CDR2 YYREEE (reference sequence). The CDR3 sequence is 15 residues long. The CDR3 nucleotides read TGTGCCAGCAGCTTAGGAGGGGGCAGAGGAGGTGGCTACACCTTC. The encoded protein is CASSLGGGRGGGYTF.

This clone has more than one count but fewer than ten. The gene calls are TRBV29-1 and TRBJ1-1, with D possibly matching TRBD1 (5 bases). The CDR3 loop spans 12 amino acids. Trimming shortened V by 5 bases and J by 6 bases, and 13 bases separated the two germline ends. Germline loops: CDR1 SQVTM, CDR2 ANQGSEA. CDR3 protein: CSVLGDTAEAFF. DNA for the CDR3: TGCAGCGTTTTAGGGGATACGGCTGAAGCTTTCTTT.

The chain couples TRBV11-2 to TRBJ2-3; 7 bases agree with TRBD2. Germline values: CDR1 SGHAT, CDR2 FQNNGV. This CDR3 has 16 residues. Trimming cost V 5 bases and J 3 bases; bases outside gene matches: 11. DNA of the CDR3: TGTGCCAGCAGCCTCCGATCTAGCGGACATACAGATACGCAGTATTTT. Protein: CASSLRSSGHTDTQYF.

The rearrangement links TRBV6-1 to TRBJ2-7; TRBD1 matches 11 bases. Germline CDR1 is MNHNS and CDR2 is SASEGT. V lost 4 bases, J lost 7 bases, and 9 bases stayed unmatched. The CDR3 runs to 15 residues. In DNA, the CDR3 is TGTGCCAGCAGTGGCTCCGGGACAGGGGGGAGGGAGCAGTACTTC. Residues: CASSGSGTGGREQYF.

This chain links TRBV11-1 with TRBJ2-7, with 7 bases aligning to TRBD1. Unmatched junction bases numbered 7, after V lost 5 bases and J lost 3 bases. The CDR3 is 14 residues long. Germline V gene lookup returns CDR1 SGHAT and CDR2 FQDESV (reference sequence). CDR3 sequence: CASSKTGARYEQYF. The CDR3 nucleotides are TGTGCCAGCAGCAAAACAGGGGCCCGCTACGAGCAGTACTTC.

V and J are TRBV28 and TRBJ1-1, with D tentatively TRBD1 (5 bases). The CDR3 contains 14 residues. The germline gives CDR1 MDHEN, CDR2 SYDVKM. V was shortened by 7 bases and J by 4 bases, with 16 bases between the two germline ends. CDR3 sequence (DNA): TGTGCCAGCACCTCGGGAGGGGCGGGCACTGAAGCTTTCTTT. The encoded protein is CASTSGGAGTEAFF.

CDR3 nucleotide sequence: TGTGCCAGCAGTGAGTCCCTAGCGAGCACAGATACGCAGTATTTT. This translates into CASSESLASTDTQYF. This chain joins TRBV6-4 and TRBJ2-3, with D possibly TRBD2 on 6 matching bases. This CDR3 has 15 residues. CDR1 is MRHNA and CDR2 is SNTAGT in the germline V gene. The V gene lost 3 bases and the J gene lost 0 bases, with 10 bases spanning the gap.

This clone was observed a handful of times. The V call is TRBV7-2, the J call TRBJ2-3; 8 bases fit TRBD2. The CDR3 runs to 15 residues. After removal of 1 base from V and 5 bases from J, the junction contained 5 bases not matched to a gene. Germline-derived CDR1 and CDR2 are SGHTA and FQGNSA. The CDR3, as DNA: TGTGCCAGCAGCTTAGACGGGAGGGAGGGAGATACGCAGTATTTT. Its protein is CASSLDGREGDTQYF.

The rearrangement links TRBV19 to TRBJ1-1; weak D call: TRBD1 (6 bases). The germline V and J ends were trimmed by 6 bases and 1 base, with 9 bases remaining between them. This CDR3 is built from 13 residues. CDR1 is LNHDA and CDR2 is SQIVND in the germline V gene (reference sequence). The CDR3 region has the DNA TGTGCCAGTAGAGAGACAGGGAACACTGAAGCTTTCTTT. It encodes CASRETGNTEAFF.

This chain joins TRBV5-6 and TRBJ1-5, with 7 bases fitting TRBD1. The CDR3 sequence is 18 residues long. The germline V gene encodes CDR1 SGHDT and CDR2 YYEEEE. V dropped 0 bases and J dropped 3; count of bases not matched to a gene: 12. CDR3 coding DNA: TGTGCCAGCAGCTTGGCGGGAAAGCACGGGACAGTCAATCAGCCCCAGCATTTT. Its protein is CASSLAGKHGTVNQPQHF.

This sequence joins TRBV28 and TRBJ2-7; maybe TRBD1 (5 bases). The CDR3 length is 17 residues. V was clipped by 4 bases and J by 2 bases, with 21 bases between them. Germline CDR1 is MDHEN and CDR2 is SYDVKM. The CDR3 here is CASSSSSGPLLAYEQYF. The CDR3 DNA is TGTGCCAGCAGTTCATCCTCAGGGCCTCTTCTAGCCTACGAGCAGTACTTC.

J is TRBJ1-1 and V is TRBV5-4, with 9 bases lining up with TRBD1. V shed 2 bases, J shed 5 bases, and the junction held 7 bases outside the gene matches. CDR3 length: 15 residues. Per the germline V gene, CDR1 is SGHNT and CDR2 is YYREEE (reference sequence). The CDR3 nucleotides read TGTGCCAGCAGCTTCGCGGACAGGGGAGGGACTGAAGCTTTCTTT. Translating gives CASSFADRGGTEAFF.

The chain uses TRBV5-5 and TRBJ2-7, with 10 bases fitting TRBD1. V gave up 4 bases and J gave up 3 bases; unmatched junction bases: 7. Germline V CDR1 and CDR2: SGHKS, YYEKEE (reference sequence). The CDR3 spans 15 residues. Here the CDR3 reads CASSATGGAIYEQYF. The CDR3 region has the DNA TGTGCCAGCAGCGCGACAGGGGGCGCGATCTACGAGCAGTACTTC.

The DNA for the CDR3 is TGTGCCTGGAGTGGGGGGGACTCCAACTCCTACGAGCAGTACTTC. This gives the protein CAWSGGDSNSYEQYF. This chain uses TRBV30 with TRBJ2-7; tentatively, D is TRBD2 (6 bases). CDR1 and CDR2 from the germline V gene are GTSNPN and SVGIG (reference sequence). There are 15 residues in the CDR3. The V end lost 1 base, the J end lost 0 bases, and 13 bases lay between the germline ends.

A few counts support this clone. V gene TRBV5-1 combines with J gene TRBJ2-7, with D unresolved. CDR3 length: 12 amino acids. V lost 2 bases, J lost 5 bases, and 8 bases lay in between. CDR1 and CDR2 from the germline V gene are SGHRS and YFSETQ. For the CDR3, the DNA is TGCGCCAGCAGCTTCTCAGACAACGAGCAGTACTTC. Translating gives CASSFSDNEQYF. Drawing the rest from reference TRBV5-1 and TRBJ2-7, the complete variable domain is KAGVTQTPRYLIKTRGQQVTLSCSPISGHRSVSWYQQTPGQGLQFLFEYFSETQRNKGNFPGRFSGRQFSNSRSEMNVSTLELGDSALYLCASSFSDNEQYFGPGTRLTVT.

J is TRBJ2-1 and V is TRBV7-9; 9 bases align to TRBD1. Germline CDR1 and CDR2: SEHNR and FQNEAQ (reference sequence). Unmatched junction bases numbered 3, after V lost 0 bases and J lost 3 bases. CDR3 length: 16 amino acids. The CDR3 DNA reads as TGTGCCAGCAGCTTAGCGGGGACAGGGAACTACAATGAGCAGTTCTTC. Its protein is CASSLAGTGNYNEQFF.

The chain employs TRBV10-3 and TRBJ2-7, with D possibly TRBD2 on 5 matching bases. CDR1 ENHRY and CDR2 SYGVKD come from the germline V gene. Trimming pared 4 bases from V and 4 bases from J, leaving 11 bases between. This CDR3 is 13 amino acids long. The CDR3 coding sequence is TGTGCCATCAGTGGGCCGGGCGGGTACGAGCAGTACTTC. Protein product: CAISGPGGYEQYF.

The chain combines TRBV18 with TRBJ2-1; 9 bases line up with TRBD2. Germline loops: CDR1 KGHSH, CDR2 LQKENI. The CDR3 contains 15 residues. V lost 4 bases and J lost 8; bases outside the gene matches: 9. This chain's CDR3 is CASSRSAGGSDEQFF. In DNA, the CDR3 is TGTGCCAGCTCACGGTCAGCGGGAGGCTCCGATGAGCAGTTCTTC.

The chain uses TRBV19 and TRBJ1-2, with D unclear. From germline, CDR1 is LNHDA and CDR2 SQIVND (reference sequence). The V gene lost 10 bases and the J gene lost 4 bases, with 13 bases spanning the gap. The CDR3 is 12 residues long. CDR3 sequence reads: CATRRQLYGYTF. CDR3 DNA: TGTGCCACTAGGAGGCAGCTCTATGGCTACACCTTC.

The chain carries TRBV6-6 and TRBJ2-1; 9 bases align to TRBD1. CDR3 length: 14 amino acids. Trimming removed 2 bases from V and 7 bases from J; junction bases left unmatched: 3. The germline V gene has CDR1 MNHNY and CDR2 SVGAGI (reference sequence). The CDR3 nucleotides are TGTGCCAGCAGTTACCGGACAGGGGAAAATGAGCAGTTCTTC. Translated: CASSYRTGENEQFF.

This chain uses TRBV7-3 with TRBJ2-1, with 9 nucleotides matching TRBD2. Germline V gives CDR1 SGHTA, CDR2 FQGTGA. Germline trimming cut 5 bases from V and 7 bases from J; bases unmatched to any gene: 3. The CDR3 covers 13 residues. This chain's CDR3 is CASSQGLANEQFF. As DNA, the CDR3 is TGTGCCAGCAGCCAAGGACTAGCGAATGAGCAGTTCTTC.

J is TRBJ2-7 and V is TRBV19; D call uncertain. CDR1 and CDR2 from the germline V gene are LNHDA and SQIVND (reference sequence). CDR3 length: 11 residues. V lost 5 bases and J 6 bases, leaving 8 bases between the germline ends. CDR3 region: CASSRGGEQYF. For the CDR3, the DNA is TGTGCCAGTAGTCGAGGTGGCGAGCAGTACTTC.

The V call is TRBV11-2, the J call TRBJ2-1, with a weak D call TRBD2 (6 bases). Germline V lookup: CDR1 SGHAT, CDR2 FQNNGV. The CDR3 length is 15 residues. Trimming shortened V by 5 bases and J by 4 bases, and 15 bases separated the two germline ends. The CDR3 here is CASSDLRGPYNEQFF. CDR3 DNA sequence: TGTGCCAGCAGCGACCTGCGGGGTCCTTACAATGAGCAGTTCTTC.

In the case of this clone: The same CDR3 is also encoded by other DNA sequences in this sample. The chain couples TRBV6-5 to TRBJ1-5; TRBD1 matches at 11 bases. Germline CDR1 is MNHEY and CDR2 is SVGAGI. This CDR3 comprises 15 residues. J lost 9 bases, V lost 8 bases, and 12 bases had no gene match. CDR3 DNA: TGTGCCAGCGCCATCGGTCCCGGGACAGGGGGGCCCCAGCATTTT. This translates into CASAIGPGTGGPQHF.

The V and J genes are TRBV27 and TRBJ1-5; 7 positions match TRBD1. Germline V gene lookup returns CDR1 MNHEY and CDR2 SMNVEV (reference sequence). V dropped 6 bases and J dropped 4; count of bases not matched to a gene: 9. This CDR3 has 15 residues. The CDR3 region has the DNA TGTGCCAGCAGATATACAGGGGCTTTTAATCAGCCCCAGCATTTT. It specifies CASRYTGAFNQPQHF.

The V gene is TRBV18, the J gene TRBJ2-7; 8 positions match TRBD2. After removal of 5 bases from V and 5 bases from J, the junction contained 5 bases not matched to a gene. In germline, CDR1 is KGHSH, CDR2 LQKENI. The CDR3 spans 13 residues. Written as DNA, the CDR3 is TGTGCCAGCTCAGACGGACTAGCCGACGAGCAGTACTTC. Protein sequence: CASSDGLADEQYF.

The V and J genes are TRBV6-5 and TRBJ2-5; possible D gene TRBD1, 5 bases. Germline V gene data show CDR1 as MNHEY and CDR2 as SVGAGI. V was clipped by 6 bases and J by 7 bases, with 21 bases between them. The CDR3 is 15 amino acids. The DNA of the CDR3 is TGTGCCAGCAGGTCGACAGCCCTCTCCAAGGGGACCCAGTACTTC. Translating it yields CASRSTALSKGTQYF.

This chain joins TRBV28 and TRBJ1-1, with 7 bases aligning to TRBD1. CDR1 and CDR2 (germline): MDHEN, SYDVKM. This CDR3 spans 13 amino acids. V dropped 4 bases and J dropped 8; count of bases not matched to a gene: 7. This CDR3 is CASSSPQGREAFF. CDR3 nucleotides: TGTGCCAGCAGTTCGCCACAGGGGCGGGAAGCTTTCTTT.